The 13 T cell receptor beta chains presented below share a single source sample, sequenced in a study of read filtering for tumor transcriptome and immune sequencing. Molecular barcoded adaptors covering alpha/delta and beta/gamma chains were used on roughly 400 ng RNA. TCRdb processed the reads anew with MiXCR; each CDR3 protein has one entry. The data contain roughly 90,000 distinct CDR3 sequences, 9% to 15% of them singletons. Material: a population of CD138-negative cells sorted from bone marrow. These receptors were obtained from a donor at least 40 years old with multiple myeloma.

The table lists this clonotype with many counts. The chain employs TRBV3-1 and TRBJ2-7; 9 nucleotides align to TRBD1. This CDR3 region has 15 residues. The germline V gene has CDR1 LGHDT and CDR2 YNNKEL (reference sequence). With V trimmed by 5 bases and J by 3 bases, 8 bases remained unmatched. Here the CDR3 DNA reads TGTGCCAGCAGCTGGGGACAGGGTCTTAACTACGAGCAGTACTTC. Its protein product is CASSWGQGLNYEQYF.

As for this clonotype: A much larger clone is a single base away; this may be a read error. V is TRBV4-1 and J is TRBJ2-5; 7 nucleotides line up with TRBD1. From germline, CDR1 is MGHRA and CDR2 YSYEKL. The CDR3 totals 15 residues. The CDR3 is CTSSQLGQRQETQYF. The CDR3 region has the DNA TGCACCAGCAGCCAATTGGGACAGCGCCAAGAGACCCAGTACTTC.

This clonotype was counted ten times or more. The rearrangement links TRBV14 to TRBJ2-1; 8 positions match TRBD1. Unmatched junction bases numbered 10, after V lost 0 bases and J lost 6 bases. The CDR3 is 17 residues long. Germline V gives CDR1 SGHDN, CDR2 FVKESK. The CDR3 sequence is CASSQERDRRIVNEQFF. The CDR3 DNA sequence: TGTGCCAGCAGCCAAGAGCGGGACAGGAGAATCGTCAATGAGCAGTTCTTC. Variable domain in full (rest from reference TRBV14 and TRBJ2-1): EAGVTQFPSHSVIEKGQTVTLRCDPISGHDNLYWYRRVMGKEIKFLLHFVKESKQDESGMPNNRFLAERTGGTYSTLKVQPAELEDSGVYFCASSQERDRRIVNEQFFGPGTRLTVL.

This clonotype was observed many times. The CDR3: CASSREVSYEQYF. The CDR3 DNA is TGCGCCAGCAGCCGAGAGGTGTCCTACGAGCAGTACTTC. The chain employs TRBV4-1 and TRBJ2-7; the D is unclear. Germline CDR1 MGHRA, CDR2 YSYEKL. This CDR3 region has 13 residues. Trimming pared 4 bases from V and 1 base from J, leaving 8 bases between.

This clonotype was detected a few times. Since a much larger clone is just one base distant, this may be a read error. This chain connects TRBV20-1 to TRBJ1-2, with D unclear. The CDR3 totals 12 residues. Looked up from germline, CDR1 is DFQATT and CDR2 is SNEGSKA (reference sequence). The CDR3 DNA reads as TGCAGTGCTAGAGTCCCTGGCTATAGCTACACCTTC. Residues: CSARVPGYSYTF.

Notes on this clonotype: With a much larger clone just one base away, this may be a read error. This chain joins TRBV7-9 and TRBJ2-1; TRBD2 agrees at 7 bases. Trimming cost V 2 bases and J 6 bases; bases outside gene matches: 19. CDR3 length equals 19 residues. Germline V gene data show CDR1 as SEHNR and CDR2 as FQNEAQ (reference sequence). The CDR3 DNA sequence: TGTGCCAGCAGCTTATTGACTAGCCCTTTCCGGCGGCTCTGCAATGAGCAGTTCTTC. The encoded protein is CASSLLTSPFRRLCNEQFF.

This clonotype was seen repeatedly, ten times or more. The chain joins TRBV7-3 to TRBJ2-1; 8 bases are shared with TRBD1. The CDR3 consists of 15 residues. The V gene end was trimmed by 3 bases and the J gene end by 4 bases; junction bases not matched to a gene: 5. The germline V gene has CDR1 SGHTA and CDR2 FQGTGA. CDR3 in amino acids: CASSFDRGGYNEQFF. Written as DNA, the CDR3 is TGTGCCAGCAGCTTCGACAGGGGCGGATACAATGAGCAGTTCTTC.

This clonotype was observed many times. The chain uses TRBV24-1 and TRBJ2-5, with 13 bases lining up with TRBD2. This CDR3 has 16 amino acids. V dropped 7 bases and J dropped 4; count of bases not matched to a gene: 8. The V gene's germline CDR1 is KGHDR and CDR2 SFDVKD. CDR3 residues: CATSGTSGRATETQYF. DNA for the CDR3: TGTGCCACCAGCGGAACTAGCGGGAGGGCCACAGAGACCCAGTACTTC.

The V call is TRBV2, the J call TRBJ1-5; 7 nucleotides line up with TRBD1. The CDR3 length is 17 residues. Germline V lookup: CDR1 SNHLY, CDR2 FYNNEI. The ends lost 6 bases at V and 2 bases at J; junction bases unmatched: 13. CDR3: CASRAGTVLTGNQPQHF. The CDR3 nucleotides read TGTGCCAGCAGAGCCGGGACAGTATTGACGGGCAATCAGCCCCAGCATTTT.

The sample holds many counts of this clonotype. The chain employs TRBV5-1 and TRBJ2-5; D gene uncertain. Germline V lookup: CDR1 SGHRS, CDR2 YFSETQ. CDR3 length: 12 amino acids. Trimming shortened V by 5 bases and J by 2 bases, and 7 bases separated the two germline ends. DNA for the CDR3: TGCGCCAGCAGAATCCCGCAAGAGACCCAGTACTTC. This encodes CASRIPQETQYF.

The chain joins TRBV27 to TRBJ2-5; the D is unclear. The CDR3 totals 13 residues. Germline-derived CDR1 and CDR2 are MNHEY and SMNVEV (reference sequence). Trimming took 6 bases from V and 3 from J, leaving 11 bases between them. The DNA for the CDR3 is TGTGCCAGCAGCCTATCCGGCGAAGAGACCCAGTACTTC. This gives the protein CASSLSGEETQYF.

This clonotype was seen many times. The chain has TRBV5-1 and TRBJ2-1; D is undetermined. Trimming cost V 0 bases and J 7 bases, with 17 bases left between them. Germline V gene lookup returns CDR1 SGHRS and CDR2 YFSETQ. The CDR3 is 16 residues long. CDR3 protein: CASSLDTGAYHNEQFF. The DNA for the CDR3 is TGCGCCAGCAGCTTGGATACGGGTGCATACCATAATGAGCAGTTCTTC.

V and J are TRBV7-2 and TRBJ1-1, with 8 bases fitting TRBD1. Germline trimming cut 5 bases from V and 6 bases from J; bases unmatched to any gene: 11. From germline, CDR1 is SGHTA and CDR2 FQGNSA. This CDR3 comprises 15 residues. In nucleotides, the CDR3 is TGTGCCAGCAGCCCATGTACAGGGGGAGGCCCTGAAGCTTTCTTT. Translating it yields CASSPCTGGGPEAFF.